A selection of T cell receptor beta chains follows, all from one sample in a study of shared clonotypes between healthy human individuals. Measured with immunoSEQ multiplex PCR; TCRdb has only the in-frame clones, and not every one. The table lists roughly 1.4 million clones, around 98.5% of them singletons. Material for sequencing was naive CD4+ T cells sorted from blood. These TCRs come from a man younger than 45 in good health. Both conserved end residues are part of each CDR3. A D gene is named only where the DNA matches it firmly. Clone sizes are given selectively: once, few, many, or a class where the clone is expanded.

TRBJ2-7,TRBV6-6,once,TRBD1,CASSYLGQGLTYEQYF,TGTGCCAGCAGTTACCTGGGACAGGGTCTCACCTACGAGCAGTACTTC
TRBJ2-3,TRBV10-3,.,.,CAISESDTDTQYF,TGTGCCATCAGTGAGTCTGATACAGATACGCAGTATTTT
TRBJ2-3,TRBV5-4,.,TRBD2,CASGTSGRTDTQYF,TGTGCCAGCGGGACTAGCGGACGGACAGATACGCAGTATTTT
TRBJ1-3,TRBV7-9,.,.,CASSLGLGGNTIYF,TGTGCCAGCAGCTTAGGTTTGGGTGGAAACACCATATATTTT
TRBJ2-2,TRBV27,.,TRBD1,CASSLWTGGSGGELFF,TGTGCCAGCAGTTTATGGACAGGGGGGAGTGGCGGGGAGCTGTTTTTT
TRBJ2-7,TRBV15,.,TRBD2,CATSRTGLAGGPPYEQYF,TGTGCCACCAGCAGAACGGGACTAGCGGGAGGGCCCCCCTACGAGCAGTACTTC
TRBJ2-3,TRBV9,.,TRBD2,CASSVPRTSGFGDTQYF,TGTGCCAGCAGCGTACCGAGGACTAGCGGGTTTGGGGATACGCAGTATTTT
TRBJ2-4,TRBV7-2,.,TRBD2,CASSLAGVGAGAPAKNIQYF,TGTGCCAGCAGCTTAGCGGGGGTGGGTGCGGGAGCACCAGCCAAAAACATTCAGTACTTC
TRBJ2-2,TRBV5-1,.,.,CASSLGQRSTGELFF,TGCGCCAGCAGCTTGGGACAGAGATCTACCGGGGAGCTGTTTTTT
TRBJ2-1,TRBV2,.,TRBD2,CASSGLAGVINEQFF,TGTGCCAGCAGTGGACTAGCGGGAGTTATAAATGAGCAGTTCTTC
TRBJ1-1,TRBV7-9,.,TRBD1,CASSSWTGTYTEAFF,TGTGCCAGCAGCAGCTGGACAGGGACGTACACTGAAGCTTTCTTT
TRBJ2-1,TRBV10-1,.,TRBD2,CASSESGSGISSYNEQFF,TGCGCCAGCAGTGAGTCTGGTAGCGGGATCAGCTCCTACAATGAGCAGTTCTTC
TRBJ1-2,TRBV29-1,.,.,CSVEAGQTNYGYTF,TGCAGCGTTGAAGCTGGGCAGACTAACTATGGCTACACCTTC
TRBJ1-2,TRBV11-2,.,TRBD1,CASSLNGDRGLDYTF,TGTGCCAGCAGCTTGAATGGGGACAGGGGGCTTGACTACACCTTC
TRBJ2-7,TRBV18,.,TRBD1,CASSVQGAIAYEQYF,TGTGCCAGCTCAGTACAGGGGGCAATCGCCTACGAGCAGTACTTC
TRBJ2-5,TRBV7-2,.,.,CASRRYHSFLNVETQYF,TGTGCCAGCAGGAGGTACCATAGTTTTCTAAACGTGGAGACCCAGTACTTC
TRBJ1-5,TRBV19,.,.,CASSITDRGNQPQHF,TGTGCCAGTAGTATAACAGATCGCGGCAATCAGCCCCAGCATTTT
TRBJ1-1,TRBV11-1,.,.,CASSTAGFLEARGAFF,TGTGCCAGCAGCACCGCGGGGTTTTTAGAGGCCCGGGGAGCTTTCTTT
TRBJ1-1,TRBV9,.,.,CASSLGLGNTEAFF,TGTGCCAGCAGCCTGGGCTTGGGGAACACTGAAGCTTTCTTT
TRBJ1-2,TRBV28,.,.,CATSMRVYGYTF,TGTGCCACCTCCATGAGGGTCTATGGCTACACCTTC
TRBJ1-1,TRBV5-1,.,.,CASSLGQPNTEAFF,TGCGCCAGCAGCTTAGGTCAGCCGAACACTGAAGCTTTCTTT
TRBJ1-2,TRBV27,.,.,CASSFGGGYGYTF,TGTGCCAGCAGCTTTGGTGGGGGGTATGGCTACACCTTC
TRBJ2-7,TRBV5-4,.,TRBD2,CASSLAGVSGRCSF,TGTGCCAGCAGCTTGGCCGGGGTTAGCGGGAGGTGTTCCTTC
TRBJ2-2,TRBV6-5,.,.,CASSYQGNTGELFF,TGTGCCAGCAGTTACCAGGGGAACACCGGGGAGCTGTTTTTT
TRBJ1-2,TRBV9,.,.,CASSVSASALVEYGYTF,TGTGCCAGCAGCGTATCAGCCTCAGCTCTTGTGGAGTATGGCTACACCTTC
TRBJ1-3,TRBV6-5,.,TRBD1,CASSTTGVSGNTIYF,TGTGCCAGCAGTACTACAGGGGTCTCTGGAAACACCATATATTTT
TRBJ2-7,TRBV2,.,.,CASHSTYEQYF,TGTGCCAGCCACAGCACCTACGAGCAGTACTTC
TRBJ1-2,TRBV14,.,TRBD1,CASSPIRPRTGKGYGYTF,TGTGCCAGCAGCCCTATCCGCCCGAGGACAGGGAAAGGGTATGGCTACACCTTC
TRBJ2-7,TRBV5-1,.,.,CASSAYRRSSYEQYF,TGCGCCAGCAGCGCCTACAGGAGGAGCTCCTACGAGCAGTACTTC
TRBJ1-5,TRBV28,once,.,CASIFTWSNQPQHF,TGTGCCAGCATTTTTACCTGGAGCAATCAGCCCCAGCATTTT
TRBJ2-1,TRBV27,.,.,CASSPDRSNEQFF,TGTGCCAGCAGCCCTGACAGGTCAAATGAGCAGTTCTTC
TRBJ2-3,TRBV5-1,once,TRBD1,CASITRDRLEADTQYF,TGCGCCAGCATAACCCGGGACAGGCTCGAGGCAGATACGCAGTATTTT
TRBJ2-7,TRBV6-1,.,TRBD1,CASTRQGSYEQYF,TGTGCCAGCACTCGACAGGGCTCCTACGAGCAGTACTTC
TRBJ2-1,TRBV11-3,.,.,CASSLDRGEETNEQFF,TGTGCCAGCAGCTTAGATCGAGGGGAGGAGACCAATGAGCAGTTCTTC
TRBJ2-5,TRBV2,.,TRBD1,CASSPTGTGSWAQYF,TGTGCCAGCAGTCCAACCGGGACAGGGTCCTGGGCCCAGTACTTC
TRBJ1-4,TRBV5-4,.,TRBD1,CASSLTDRAGEKLFF,TGTGCCAGCAGCTTGACTGACAGGGCGGGTGAAAAACTGTTTTTT
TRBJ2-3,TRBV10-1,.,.,CASSLRDTDTQYF,TGCGCCAGCAGTTTGAGGGACACAGATACGCAGTATTTT
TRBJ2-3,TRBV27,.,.,CASSFTGPSTDTQYF,TGTGCCAGCAGTTTCACAGGGCCTAGCACAGATACGCAGTATTTT
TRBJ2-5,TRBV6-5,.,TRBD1,CASSLTGTLQETQYF,TGTGCCAGCAGTTTGACAGGGACCCTTCAAGAGACCCAGTACTTC
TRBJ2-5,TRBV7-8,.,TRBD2,CASSLVRGAGEETQYF,TGTGCCAGCAGCTTAGTCCGGGGTGCGGGAGAAGAGACCCAGTACTTC
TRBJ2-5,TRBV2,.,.,CASSDRTAHQETQYF,TGTGCCAGCAGCGATAGGACAGCCCACCAAGAGACCCAGTACTTC
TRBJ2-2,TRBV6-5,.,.,CASPTSTGELFF,TGTGCCAGCCCTACTTCCACCGGGGAGCTGTTTTTT
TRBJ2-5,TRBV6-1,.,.,CASSARQVQGTQYF,TGTGCCAGCAGTGCGCGACAGGTACAAGGGACCCAGTACTTC
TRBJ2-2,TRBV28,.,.,CASIPGGLNTGELFF,TGTGCCAGCATCCCCGGAGGGCTGAACACCGGGGAGCTGTTTTTT
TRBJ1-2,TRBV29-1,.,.,CSVVDSVGVRGYTF,TGCAGCGTTGTGGACTCCGTCGGGGTACGGGGCTACACCTTC
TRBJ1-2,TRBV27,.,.,CASSSRGGYGYTF,TGTGCCAGCAGTTCCAGGGGAGGATATGGCTACACCTTC
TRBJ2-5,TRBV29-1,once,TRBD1,CSVATGQGAPGETQYF,TGCAGCGTTGCCACCGGACAGGGGGCGCCGGGAGAGACCCAGTACTTC
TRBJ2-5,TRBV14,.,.,CASSQPRERETQYF,TGTGCCAGCAGCCAACCCCGGGAGCGTGAGACCCAGTACTTC
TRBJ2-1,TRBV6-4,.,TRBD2,CASSDSAGGYNEQFF,TGTGCCAGCAGTGACTCGGCGGGAGGCTACAATGAGCAGTTCTTC
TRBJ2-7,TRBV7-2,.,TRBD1,CASSRNAGTGYEQYF,TGTGCCAGCAGCCGCAATGCGGGGACAGGGTACGAGCAGTACTTC
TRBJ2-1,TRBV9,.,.,CASSLRQASYNEQFF,TGTGCCAGCAGCTTACGACAGGCCTCCTACAATGAGCAGTTCTTC
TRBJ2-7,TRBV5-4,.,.,CASSLIGAHEQYF,TGTGCCAGCAGCTTGATTGGGGCCCACGAGCAGTACTTC